This T cell receptor beta chain is from a study of T-cell reconstitution after alpha-beta-depleted transplantation in children. The CDR3 consists of 16 residues. Germline V CDR1 and CDR2: SGHVS, FQNEAQ. V dropped 1 base and J dropped 4 bases, with 14 bases sitting between them. A TCRbeta library incorporating unique molecular identifiers was prepared. TCRdb redid the calling of the PCR reads with MiXCR, one entry per CDR3 protein. Among 400,000 to 500,000 distinct CDR3 sequences, under 13% were seen once, and the ten largest hold 4.5% to 7%. V and J are TRBV7-8 and TRBJ2-1, with D tentatively TRBD1 or TRBD2 (7 bases each). The source was PBMCs from the stem cell graft donor, collected from the stem cell graft. The receptor was derived from a human donor who donated a stem cell graft to a child with acute myeloid leukemia. CDR3 region: CASSLGPGGGYNEQFF. The CDR3 nucleotides are TGTGCCAGCAGCTTAGGCCCAGGGGGGGGATACAATGAGCAGTTCTTC.